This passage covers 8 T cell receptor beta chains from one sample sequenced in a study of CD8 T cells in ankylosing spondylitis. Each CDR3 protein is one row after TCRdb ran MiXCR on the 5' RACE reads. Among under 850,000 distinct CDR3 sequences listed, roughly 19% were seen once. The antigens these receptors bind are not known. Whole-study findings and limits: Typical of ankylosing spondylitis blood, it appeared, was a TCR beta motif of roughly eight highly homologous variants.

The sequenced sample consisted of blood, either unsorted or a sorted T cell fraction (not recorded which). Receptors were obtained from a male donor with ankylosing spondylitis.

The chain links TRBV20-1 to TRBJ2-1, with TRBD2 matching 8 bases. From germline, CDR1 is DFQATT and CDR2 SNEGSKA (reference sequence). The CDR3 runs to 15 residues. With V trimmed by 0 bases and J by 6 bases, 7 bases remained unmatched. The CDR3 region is CSARDRGRTLNEQFF. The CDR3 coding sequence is TGCAGTGCTAGAGATCGCGGGAGGACACTCAATGAGCAGTTCTTC.

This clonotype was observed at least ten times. CDR3 loop: CSARLGGDSYEQYF. CDR3 DNA: TGCAGTGCTAGATTGGGCGGGGATTCCTACGAGCAGTACTTC. This chain uses TRBV20-1 with TRBJ2-7, with a possible D match to TRBD2 (6 bases). In germline, CDR1 is DFQATT, CDR2 SNEGSKA (reference sequence). Trimming shortened V by 2 bases and J by 1 base, and 12 bases separated the two germline ends. This CDR3 has 14 amino acids.

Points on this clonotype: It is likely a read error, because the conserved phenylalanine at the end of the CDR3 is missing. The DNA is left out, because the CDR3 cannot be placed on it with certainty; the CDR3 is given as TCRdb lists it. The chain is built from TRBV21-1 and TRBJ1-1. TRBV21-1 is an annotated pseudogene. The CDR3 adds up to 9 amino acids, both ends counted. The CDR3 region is CASSKTQGL.

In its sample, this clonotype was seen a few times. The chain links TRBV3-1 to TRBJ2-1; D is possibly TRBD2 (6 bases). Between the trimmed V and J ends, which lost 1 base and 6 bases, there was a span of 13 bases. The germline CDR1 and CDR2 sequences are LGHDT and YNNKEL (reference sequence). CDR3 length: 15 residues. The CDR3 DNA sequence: TGTGCCAGCAGCCAAGGGGGGGTCCCTTTCAATGAGCAGTTCTTC. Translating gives CASSQGGVPFNEQFF.

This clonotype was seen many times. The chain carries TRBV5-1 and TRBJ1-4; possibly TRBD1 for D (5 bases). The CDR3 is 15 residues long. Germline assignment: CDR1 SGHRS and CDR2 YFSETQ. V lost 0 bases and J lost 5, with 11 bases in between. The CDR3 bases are TGCGCCAGCAGCTTGGAAGGGGCGAGAAATGAAAAACTGTTTTTT. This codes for CASSLEGARNEKLFF.

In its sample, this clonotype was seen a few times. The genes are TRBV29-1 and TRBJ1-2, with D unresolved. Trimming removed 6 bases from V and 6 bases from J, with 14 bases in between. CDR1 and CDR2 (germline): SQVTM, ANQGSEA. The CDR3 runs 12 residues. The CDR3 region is CSVGAGPDGYTF. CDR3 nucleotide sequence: TGCAGCGTGGGAGCGGGTCCCGATGGCTACACCTTC. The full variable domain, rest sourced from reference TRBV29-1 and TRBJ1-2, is SAVISQKPSRDICQRGTSLTIQCQVDSQVTMMFWYRQQPGQSLTLIATANQGSEATYESGFVIDKFPISRPNLTFSTLTVSNMSPEDSSIYLCSVGAGPDGYTFGSGTRLTVV.

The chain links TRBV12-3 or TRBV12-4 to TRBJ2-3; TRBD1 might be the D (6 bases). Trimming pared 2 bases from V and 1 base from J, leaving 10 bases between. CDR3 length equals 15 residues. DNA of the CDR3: TGTGCCAGCAGTTTATCAGGGGTCGGCACAGATACGCAGTATTTT. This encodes CASSLSGVGTDTQYF.

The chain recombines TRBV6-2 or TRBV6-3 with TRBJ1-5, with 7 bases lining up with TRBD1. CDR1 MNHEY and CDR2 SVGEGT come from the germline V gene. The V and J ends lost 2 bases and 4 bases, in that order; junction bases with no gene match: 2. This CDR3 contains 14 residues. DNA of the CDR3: TGTGCCAGCAGTTACGGGACAGAGAATCAGCCCCAGCATTTT. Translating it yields CASSYGTENQPQHF.